This T cell receptor beta chain derives from a study of Ad26.COV2.S vaccination and SARS-CoV-2 variants. The study, taken as a whole, reports: For non-spike TCRs, breadth in vaccine recipients resembled that in placebo recipients.

Measured with immunoSEQ multiplex PCR; TCRdb has only the in-frame clones, and not every one. Altogether around 420,000 clones are present, approximately 88% being singletons, with the ten largest covering 3.6%. Germline CDR1 and CDR2: MNHEY and SVGAGI. The CDR3 sequence is 11 residues long. Trimming shortened V by 6 bases and J by 5 bases, and 7 bases separated the two germline ends. Worth noting for this clone: Its matching antigen is unknown.

Treatment of the sample: roughly 19 received Ad26.COV2.S at low or high dose, single or two shots; about 5 received placebo; per-sample allocation not given. The samples were gathered on day 63 after the first injection of vaccine or placebo. This specimen consisted of peripheral blood, obtained in a trial of Ad26.COV2.S vaccine versus placebo. The sequence was obtained from a person aged 18-60 years who received the Ad26.COV2.S COVID-19 vaccine or a placebo. This chain uses TRBV6-5 with TRBJ2-5, with D hard to call. This CDR3 reads CASRGGETQYF. CDR3 bases: TGTGCCAGCAGGGGTGGGGAGACCCAGTACTTC.